This T cell receptor (beta chain) was sequenced during a study of human T cells and chemical hapten exposure. The CDR3 consists of 17 residues. Germline lookup yields CDR1 KGHDR and CDR2 SFDVKD. V was clipped by 1 base and J by 6 bases, with 17 bases between them. TCRdb passed the 5' RACE reads through MiXCR, listing each CDR3 protein once. This table has 95,000 to 120,000 distinct CDR3 sequences, roughly a fifth appearing once. Unfractionated whole blood was the source from which total RNA was extracted. The chain uses TRBV24-1 and TRBJ2-2; unclear D gene. The TCR was taken from a human donor in good health. The CDR3 DNA sequence: TGTGCCACCAGTGATTTAGGATTAGGTCCTGAAGCCGGGGAGCTGTTTTTT. As protein: CATSDLGLGPEAGELFF.